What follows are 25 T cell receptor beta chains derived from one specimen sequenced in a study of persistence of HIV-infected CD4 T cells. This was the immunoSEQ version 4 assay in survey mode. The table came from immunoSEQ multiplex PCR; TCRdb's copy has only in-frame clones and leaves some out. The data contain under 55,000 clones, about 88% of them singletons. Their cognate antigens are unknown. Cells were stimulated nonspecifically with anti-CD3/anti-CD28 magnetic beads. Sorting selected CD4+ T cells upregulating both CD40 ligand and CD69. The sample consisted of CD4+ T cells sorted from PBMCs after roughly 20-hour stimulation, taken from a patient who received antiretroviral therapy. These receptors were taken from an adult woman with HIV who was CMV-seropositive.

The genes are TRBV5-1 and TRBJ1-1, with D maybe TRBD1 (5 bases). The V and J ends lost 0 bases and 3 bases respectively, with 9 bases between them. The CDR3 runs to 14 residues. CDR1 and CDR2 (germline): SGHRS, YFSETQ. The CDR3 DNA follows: TGCGCCAGCAGCTTGGTAGGGGCCGACACTGAAGCTTTCTTT. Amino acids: CASSLVGADTEAFF.

The CDR3 nucleotides are TGCGCCAGCAGCCCACTACAGGGAGGGACTGAAGCTTTCTTT. It encodes CASSPLQGGTEAFF. This chain joins TRBV5-1 and TRBJ1-1; a weak D match, TRBD1 (6 bases). The germline V gene has CDR1 SGHRS and CDR2 YFSETQ. V gave up 4 bases and J gave up 5 bases, with 15 bases separating them. The CDR3 is 14 residues long.

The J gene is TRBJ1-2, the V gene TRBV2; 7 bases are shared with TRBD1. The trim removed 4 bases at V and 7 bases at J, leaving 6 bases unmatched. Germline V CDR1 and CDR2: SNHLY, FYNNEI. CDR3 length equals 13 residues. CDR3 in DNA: TGTGCCAGCAGTGGCCGCGGGACAGCTGGCTACACCTTC. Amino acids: CASSGRGTAGYTF.

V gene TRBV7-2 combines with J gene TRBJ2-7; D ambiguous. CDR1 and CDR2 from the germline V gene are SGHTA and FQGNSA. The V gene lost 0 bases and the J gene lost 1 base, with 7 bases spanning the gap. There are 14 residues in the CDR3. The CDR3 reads CASSLAGSSYEQYF. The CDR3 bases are TGTGCCAGCAGCTTAGCAGGCTCGTCCTACGAGCAGTACTTC. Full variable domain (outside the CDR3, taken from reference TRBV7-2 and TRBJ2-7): GAGVSQSPSNKVTEKGKDVELRCDPISGHTALYWYRQSLGQGLEFLIYFQGNSAPDKSGLPSDRFSAERTGGSVSTLTIQRTQQEDSAVYLCASSLAGSSYEQYFGPGTRLTVT.

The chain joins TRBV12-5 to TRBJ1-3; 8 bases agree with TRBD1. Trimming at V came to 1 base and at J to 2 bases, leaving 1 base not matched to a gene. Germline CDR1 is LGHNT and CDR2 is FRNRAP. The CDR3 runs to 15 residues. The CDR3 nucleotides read TGTGCTAGTGGTTTGGGGACAGGGCCTGGAAACACCATATATTTT. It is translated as CASGLGTGPGNTIYF.

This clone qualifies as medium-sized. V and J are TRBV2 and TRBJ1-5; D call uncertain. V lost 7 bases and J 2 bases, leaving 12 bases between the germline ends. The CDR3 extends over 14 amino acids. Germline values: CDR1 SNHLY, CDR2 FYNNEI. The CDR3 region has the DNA TGTGCCAGCACCTCAGAAATAGGCAATCAGCCCCAGCATTTT. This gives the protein CASTSEIGNQPQHF.

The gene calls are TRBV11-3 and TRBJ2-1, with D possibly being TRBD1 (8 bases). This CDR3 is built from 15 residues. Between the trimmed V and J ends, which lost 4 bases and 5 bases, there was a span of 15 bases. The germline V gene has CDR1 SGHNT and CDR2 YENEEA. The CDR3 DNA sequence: TGTGCCAGCAGCTACCGACAGGGGAGGGACAATGAGCAGTTCTTC. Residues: CASSYRQGRDNEQFF.

The CDR3 DNA reads TGTGCCAGCAGCTTCGGAACGGACGGTAATGAAAAACTGTTTTTT. It translates to CASSFGTDGNEKLFF. This chain connects TRBV5-8 to TRBJ1-4; no reliable D call. V was shortened by 2 bases and J by 4 bases, with 12 bases between the two germline ends. CDR3 length equals 15 residues. CDR1 is SGHTS and CDR2 is YDEGEE in the germline V gene.

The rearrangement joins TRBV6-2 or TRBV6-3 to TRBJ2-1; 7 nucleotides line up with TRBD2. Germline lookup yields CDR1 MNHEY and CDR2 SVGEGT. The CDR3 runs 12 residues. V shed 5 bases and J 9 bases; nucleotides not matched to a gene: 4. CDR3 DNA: TGTGCCAGCAGTGGTCCGGGGGGTGAGCAGTTCTTC. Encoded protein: CASSGPGGEQFF.

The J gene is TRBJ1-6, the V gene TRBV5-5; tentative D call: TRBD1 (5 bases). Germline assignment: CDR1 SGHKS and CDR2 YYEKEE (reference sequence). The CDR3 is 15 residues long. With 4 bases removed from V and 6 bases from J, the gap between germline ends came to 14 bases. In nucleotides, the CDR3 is TGTGCCAGCAGCCCCGGGGACGGATCTAATTCACCCCTCCACTTT. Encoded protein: CASSPGDGSNSPLHF.

DNA for the CDR3: TGTGCCAGCAGTCGGACAGGGGCGAACACTGAAGCTTTCTTT. As protein: CASSRTGANTEAFF. The rearrangement joins TRBV6-5 to TRBJ1-1; TRBD1 aligns across 9 bases. CDR3 length: 14 amino acids. CDR1 is MNHEY, CDR2 SVGAGI, per germline. The V and J ends lost 5 bases and 1 base, in that order; junction bases with no gene match: 2.

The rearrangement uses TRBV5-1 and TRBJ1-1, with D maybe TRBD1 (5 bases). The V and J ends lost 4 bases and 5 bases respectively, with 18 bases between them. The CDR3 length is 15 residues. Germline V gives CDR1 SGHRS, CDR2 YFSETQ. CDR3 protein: CASSPGAGRSTEAFF. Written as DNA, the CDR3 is TGCGCCAGCAGCCCTGGGGCAGGGAGGTCTACTGAAGCTTTCTTT.

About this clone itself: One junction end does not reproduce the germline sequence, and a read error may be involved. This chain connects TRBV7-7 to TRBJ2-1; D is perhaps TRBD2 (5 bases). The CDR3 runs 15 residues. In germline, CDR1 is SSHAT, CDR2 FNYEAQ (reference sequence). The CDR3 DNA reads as TGTGCTAGCAGCTTAGGGCTAGCAGCGACCAATGAGCAGTTCTTC. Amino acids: CASSLGLAATNEQFF.

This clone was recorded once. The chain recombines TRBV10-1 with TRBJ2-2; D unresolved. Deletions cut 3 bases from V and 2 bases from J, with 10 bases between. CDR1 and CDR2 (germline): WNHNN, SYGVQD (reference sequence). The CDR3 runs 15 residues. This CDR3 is CASSDKTHNTGELFF. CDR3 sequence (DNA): TGCGCCAGCAGTGATAAGACTCATAACACCGGGGAGCTGTTTTTT.

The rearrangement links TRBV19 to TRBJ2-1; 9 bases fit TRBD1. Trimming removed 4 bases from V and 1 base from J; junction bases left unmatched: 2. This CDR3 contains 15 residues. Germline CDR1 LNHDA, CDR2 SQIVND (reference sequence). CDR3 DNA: TGTGCCAGTAGTAGGGACAGGGAATCCTACAATGAGCAGTTCTTC. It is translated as CASSRDRESYNEQFF.

The CDR3 sequence is CASRPPRGSTDTQYF. In nucleotides, the CDR3 is TGTGCCAGCAGACCCCCGAGGGGGAGCACAGATACGCAGTATTTT. The chain couples TRBV6-5 to TRBJ2-3; D might be TRBD1 (6 bases). V lost 6 bases, J lost 0 bases, and 13 bases lay in between. CDR1 and CDR2 (germline): MNHEY, SVGAGI. The CDR3 runs 15 residues.

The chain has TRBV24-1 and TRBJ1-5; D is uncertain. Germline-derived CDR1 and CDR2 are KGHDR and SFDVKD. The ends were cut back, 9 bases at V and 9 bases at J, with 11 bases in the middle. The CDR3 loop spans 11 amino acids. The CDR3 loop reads CATGRNGPQHF. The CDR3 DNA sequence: TGTGCCACCGGCAGGAACGGGCCCCAGCATTTT.

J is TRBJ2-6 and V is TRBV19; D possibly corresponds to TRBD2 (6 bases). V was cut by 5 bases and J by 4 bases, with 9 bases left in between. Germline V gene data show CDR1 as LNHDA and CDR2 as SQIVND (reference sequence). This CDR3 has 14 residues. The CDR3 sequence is CASSAGSGANVLTF. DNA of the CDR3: TGTGCCAGTAGTGCGGGGTCCGGGGCCAACGTCCTGACTTTC.

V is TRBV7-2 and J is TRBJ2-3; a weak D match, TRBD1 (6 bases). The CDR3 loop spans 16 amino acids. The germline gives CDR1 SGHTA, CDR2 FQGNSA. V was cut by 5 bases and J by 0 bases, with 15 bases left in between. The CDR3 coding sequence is TGTGCCAGCAGCCTAGGGCAGGGGATTAGCACAGATACGCAGTATTTT. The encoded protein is CASSLGQGISTDTQYF.

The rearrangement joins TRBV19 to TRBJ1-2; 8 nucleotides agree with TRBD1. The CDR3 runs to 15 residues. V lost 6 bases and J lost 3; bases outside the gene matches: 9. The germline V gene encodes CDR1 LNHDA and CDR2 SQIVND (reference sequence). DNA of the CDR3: TGTGCCAGTAGCCCTGGACAGGGCCCTCACTATGGCTACACCTTC. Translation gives CASSPGQGPHYGYTF.

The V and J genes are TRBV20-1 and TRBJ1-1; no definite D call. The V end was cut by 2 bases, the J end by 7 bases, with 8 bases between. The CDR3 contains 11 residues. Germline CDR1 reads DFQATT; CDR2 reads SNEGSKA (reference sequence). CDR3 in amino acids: CSARRGIEAFF. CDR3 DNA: TGCAGTGCTAGACGCGGTATTGAAGCTTTCTTT.

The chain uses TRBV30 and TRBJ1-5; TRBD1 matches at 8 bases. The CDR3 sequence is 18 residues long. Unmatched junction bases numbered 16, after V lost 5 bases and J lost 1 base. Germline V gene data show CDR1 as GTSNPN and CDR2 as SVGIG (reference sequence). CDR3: CAWAGGTGDSLSNQPQHF. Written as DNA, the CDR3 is TGTGCCTGGGCGGGGGGGACAGGAGACAGTCTGAGCAATCAGCCCCAGCATTTT. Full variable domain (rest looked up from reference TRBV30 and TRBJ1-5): SQTIHQWPATLVQPVGSPLSLECTVEGTSNPNLYWYRQAAGRGLQLLFYSVGIGQISSEVPQNLSASRPQDRQFILSSKKLLLSDSGFYLCAWAGGTGDSLSNQPQHFGDGTRLSIL.

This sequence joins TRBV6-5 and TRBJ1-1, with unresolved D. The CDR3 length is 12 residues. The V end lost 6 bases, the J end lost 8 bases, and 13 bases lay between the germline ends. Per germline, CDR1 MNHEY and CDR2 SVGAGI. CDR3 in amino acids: CASRFMRQEAFF. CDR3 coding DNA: TGTGCCAGCAGATTTATGCGTCAAGAAGCTTTCTTT.

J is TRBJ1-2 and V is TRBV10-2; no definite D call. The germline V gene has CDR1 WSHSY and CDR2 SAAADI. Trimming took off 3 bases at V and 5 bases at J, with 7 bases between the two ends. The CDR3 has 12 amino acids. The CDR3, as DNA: TGCGCCAGCAGTGATCGAGGGTATGGCTACACCTTC. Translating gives CASSDRGYGYTF.

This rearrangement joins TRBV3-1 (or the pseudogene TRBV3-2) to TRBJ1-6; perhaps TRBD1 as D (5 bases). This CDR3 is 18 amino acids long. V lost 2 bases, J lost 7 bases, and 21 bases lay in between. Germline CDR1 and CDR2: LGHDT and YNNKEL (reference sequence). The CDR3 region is CASSQFSLGQDVNSPLHF. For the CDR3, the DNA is TGTGCCAGCAGCCAATTCTCCTTGGGGCAGGACGTGAATTCACCCCTCCACTTT.